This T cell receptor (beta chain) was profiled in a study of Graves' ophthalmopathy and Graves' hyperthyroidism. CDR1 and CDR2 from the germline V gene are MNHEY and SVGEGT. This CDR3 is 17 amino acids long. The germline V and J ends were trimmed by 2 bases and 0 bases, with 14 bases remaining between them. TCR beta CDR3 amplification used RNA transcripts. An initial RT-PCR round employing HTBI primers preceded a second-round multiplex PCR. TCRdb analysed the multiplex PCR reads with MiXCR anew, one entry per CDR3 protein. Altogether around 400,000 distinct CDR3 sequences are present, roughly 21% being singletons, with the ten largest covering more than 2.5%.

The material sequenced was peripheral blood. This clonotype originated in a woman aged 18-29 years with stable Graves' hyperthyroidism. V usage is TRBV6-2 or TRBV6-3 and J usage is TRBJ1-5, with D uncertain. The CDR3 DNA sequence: TGTGCCAGCAGTTACGGCGAGGGAATCGCTAGCAATCAGCCCCAGCATTTT. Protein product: CASSYGEGIASNQPQHF.